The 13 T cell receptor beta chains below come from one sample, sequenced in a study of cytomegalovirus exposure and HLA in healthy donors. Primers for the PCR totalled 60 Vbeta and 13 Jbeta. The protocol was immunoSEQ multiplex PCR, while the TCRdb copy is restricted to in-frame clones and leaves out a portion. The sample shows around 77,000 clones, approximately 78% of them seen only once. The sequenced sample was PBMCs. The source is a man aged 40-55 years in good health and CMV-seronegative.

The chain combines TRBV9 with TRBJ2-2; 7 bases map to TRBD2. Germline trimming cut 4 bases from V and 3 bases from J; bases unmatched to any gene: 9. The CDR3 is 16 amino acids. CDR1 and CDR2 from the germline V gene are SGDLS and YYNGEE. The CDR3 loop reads CASSRLWGGDTGELFF. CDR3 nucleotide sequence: TGTGCCAGCAGCCGACTGTGGGGGGGGGACACCGGGGAGCTGTTTTTT.

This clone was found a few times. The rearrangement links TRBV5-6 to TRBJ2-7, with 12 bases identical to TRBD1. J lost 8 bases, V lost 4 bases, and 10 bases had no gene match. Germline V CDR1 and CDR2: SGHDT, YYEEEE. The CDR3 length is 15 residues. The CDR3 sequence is CASSLPGQGAVKQYF. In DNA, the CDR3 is TGTGCCAGCAGCCTACCGGGACAGGGGGCGGTCAAGCAGTACTTC. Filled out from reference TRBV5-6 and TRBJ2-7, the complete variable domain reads DAGVTQSPTHLIKTRGQQVTLRCSPKSGHDTVSWYQQALGQGPQFIFQYYEEEERQRGNFPDRFSGHQFPNYSSELNVNALLLGDSALYLCASSLPGQGAVKQYFGPGTRLTVT.

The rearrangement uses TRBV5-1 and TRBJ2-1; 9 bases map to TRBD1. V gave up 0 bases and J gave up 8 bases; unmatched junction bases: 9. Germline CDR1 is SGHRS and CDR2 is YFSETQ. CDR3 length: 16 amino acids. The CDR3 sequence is CASSLGSGQGRDEQFF. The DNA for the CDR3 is TGCGCCAGCAGCTTGGGATCGGGACAGGGTCGTGATGAGCAGTTCTTC.

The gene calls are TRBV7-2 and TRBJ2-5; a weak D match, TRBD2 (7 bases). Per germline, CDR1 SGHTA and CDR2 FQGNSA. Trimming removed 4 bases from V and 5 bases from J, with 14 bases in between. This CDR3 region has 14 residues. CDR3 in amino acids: CASSWWEGGETQYF. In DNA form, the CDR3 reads TGTGCCAGCAGCTGGTGGGAGGGGGGGGAGACCCAGTACTTC.

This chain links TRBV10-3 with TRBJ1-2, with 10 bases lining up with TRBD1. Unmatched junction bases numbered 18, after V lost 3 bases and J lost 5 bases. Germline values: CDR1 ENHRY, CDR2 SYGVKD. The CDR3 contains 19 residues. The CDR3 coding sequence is TGTGCCATCAGTGATCGACAGGGGGCGGGCCAGACCGAGATTTATGGCTACACCTTC. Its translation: CAISDRQGAGQTEIYGYTF.

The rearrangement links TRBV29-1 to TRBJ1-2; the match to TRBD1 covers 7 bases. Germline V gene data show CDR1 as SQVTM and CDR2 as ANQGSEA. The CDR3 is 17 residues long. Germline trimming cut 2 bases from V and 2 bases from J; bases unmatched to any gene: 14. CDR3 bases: TGCAGCGTTGAACCTCACAGGGGTCAACGACCCAACTATGGCTACACCTTC. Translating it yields CSVEPHRGQRPNYGYTF.

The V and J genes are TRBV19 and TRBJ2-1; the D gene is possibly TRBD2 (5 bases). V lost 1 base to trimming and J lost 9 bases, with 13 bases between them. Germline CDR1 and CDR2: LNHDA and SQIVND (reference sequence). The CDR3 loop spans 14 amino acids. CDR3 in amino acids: CASSIGSSSGEQFF. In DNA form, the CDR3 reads TGTGCCAGTAGTATAGGAAGCTCAAGCGGTGAGCAGTTCTTC.

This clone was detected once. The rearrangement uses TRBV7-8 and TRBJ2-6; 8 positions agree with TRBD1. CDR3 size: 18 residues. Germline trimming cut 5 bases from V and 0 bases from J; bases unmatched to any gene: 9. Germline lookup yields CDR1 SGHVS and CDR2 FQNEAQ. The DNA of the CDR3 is TGTGCCAGCAGCAAAGACAGGGGCACCTTCTCTGGGGCCAACGTCCTGACTTTC. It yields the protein CASSKDRGTFSGANVLTF.

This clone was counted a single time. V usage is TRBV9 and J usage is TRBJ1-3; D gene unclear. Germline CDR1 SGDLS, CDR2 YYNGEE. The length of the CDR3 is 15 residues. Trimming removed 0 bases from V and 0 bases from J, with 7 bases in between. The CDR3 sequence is CASSVAGFSGNTIYF. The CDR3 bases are TGTGCCAGCAGCGTAGCGGGGTTCTCTGGAAACACCATATATTTT.

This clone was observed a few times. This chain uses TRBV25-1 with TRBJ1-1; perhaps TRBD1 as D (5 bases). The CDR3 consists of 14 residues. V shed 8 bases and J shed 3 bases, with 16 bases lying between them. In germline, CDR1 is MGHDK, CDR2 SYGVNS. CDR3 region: CASLRGGFDTEAFF. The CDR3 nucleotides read TGTGCCAGCCTTCGGGGGGGGTTCGACACTGAAGCTTTCTTT.

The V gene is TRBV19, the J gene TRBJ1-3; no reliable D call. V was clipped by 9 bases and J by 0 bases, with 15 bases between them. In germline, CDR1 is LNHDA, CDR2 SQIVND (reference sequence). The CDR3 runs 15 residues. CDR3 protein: CASHPYGSSGNTIYF. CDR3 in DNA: TGTGCCAGCCACCCATATGGCAGCTCTGGAAACACCATATATTTT.

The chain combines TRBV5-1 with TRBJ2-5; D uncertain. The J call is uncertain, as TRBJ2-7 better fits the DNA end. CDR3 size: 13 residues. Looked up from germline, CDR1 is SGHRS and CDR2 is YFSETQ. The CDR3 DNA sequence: TGCGCCAGCAGCTTGGACAGATCCTACGAGCAGTACTTC. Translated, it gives CASSLDRSYEQYF.

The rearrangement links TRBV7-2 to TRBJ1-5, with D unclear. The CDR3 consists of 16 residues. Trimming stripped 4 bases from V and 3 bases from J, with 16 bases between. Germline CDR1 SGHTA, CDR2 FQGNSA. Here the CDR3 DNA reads TGTGCCAGCAGCTACTCTTTGTCGACACTCAATCAGCCCCAGCATTTT. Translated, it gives CASSYSLSTLNQPQHF.